The clone carrying this T cell receptor (beta chain) was detected only a few times. This entry comes from a study of blood T cells in healthy people across ages. Primed by a sample-barcoded 5' primer and a J-beta primer mix, a second PCR proceeded for about 6 to 11 cycles. One entry per CDR3 protein, called by TCRdb with MiXCR from the 5' RACE reads. The table shows around 1,900,000 distinct CDR3 sequences, with around 42% occurring only once. Healthy Russian Caucasian donors spanned ages about 6 to 90 years. The material sequenced was blood. This clonotype originated in a human donor in good health.

CDR3 sequence reads: CASSVMSQDFGGYTF. CDR3 bases: TGTGCCAGCAGCGTAATGAGCCAGGACTTTGGTGGCTACACCTTC. The chain is built from TRBV9 and TRBJ1-2; no firm D call. The CDR3 loop spans 15 amino acids. Between the trimmed V and J ends, which lost 1 base and 7 bases, there was a span of 17 bases. In germline, CDR1 is SGDLS, CDR2 YYNGEE. The variable domain in full, with the rest retrieved from reference TRBV9 and TRBJ1-2, is DSGVTQTPKHLITATGQRVTLRCSPRSGDLSVYWYQQSLDQGLQFLIQYYNGEERAKGNILERFSAQQFPDLHSELNLSSLELGDSALYFCASSVMSQDFGGYTFGSGTRLTVV.